There are many counts of the clone carrying this T cell receptor beta chain. Antigen specificity is unknown. From the germline J gene comes the end of the CDR3, since the read stops 3 residues before it. CVID subjects had received replacement immunoglobulin for at least one year. No CVID subject was ill or on immunomodulatory drugs when sampled. The sample originates from a study of T cell clonality in common variable immunodeficiency. Equal genomic DNA amounts from CVID and control samples were sequenced. Sequencing was performed with immunoSEQ multiplex PCR; in TCRdb, only in-frame clones are kept and a portion is missing. Listed for the sample are more than 35,000 clones, none seen a single time. Trimming took 2 bases from V and 7 from J, leaving 11 bases between them. This CDR3 has 14 residues. Germline lookup yields CDR1 SGHTA and CDR2 FQGNSA. Study outcomes and limitations: Common variable immunodeficiency TCR beta sequences reportedly had fewer deletions and N-nucleotide insertions. Shared TCRbeta clones were fewer between CVID subjects than controls.

The TCR sequence derives from a human donor with common variable immunodeficiency. This chain connects TRBV7-2 to TRBJ1-4, with a weak D call TRBD1 (6 bases). The sequencing input was peripheral blood mononuclear cells. The chain's CDR3 is CASSLNRAFEKLFF. Partial CDR3 DNA: TGTGCCAGCAGCTTAAACAGGGCGTTTGAAAAA.